Presented here are 17 T cell receptor beta chains from one specimen sequenced in a study of glioma-infiltrating T cells after dendritic cell vaccination (dated by TCRdb to 2016 to 2017). Libraries were constructed by the immunoSEQ multiplex PCR assay. TCRdb re-hosts the immuneACCESS table, in-frame sequences only. Its copies lack some clones; in the studies checked, an unresolved V gene accounts for under half of them, and the cause for the rest is not known. The sample table records some 73,000 clones; roughly 82% of these occur just once. Clones ranked in the top ten supply under 2.5% of the sample. The specimen comprised blood, sampled before dendritic cell vaccination. All receptors come from a human donor with glioblastoma.

The rearrangement links TRBV7-2 to TRBJ1-4, with D possibly being TRBD1 (6 bases). V lost 5 bases and J 8 bases, leaving 12 bases between the germline ends. This CDR3 is 13 amino acids long. Per the germline V gene, CDR1 is SGHTA and CDR2 is FQGNSA. As DNA, the CDR3 is TGTGCCAGCAGCCGCAGGGGCAAGGAAAAACTGTTTTTT. Amino acids: CASSRRGKEKLFF.

The chain couples TRBV5-1 to TRBJ1-4; D not resolved. Germline V gene sequence: CDR1 SGHRS, CDR2 YFSETQ. The CDR3 runs to 16 residues. Trimming removed 0 bases from V and 0 bases from J, with 9 bases in between. For the CDR3, the DNA is TGCGCCAGCAGCTTGGATGGAGTTGCAACTAATGAAAAACTGTTTTTT. Protein product: CASSLDGVATNEKLFF.

This chain uses TRBV19 with TRBJ1-1; D is perhaps TRBD1 (5 bases). Germline assignment: CDR1 LNHDA and CDR2 SQIVND (reference sequence). V was clipped by 5 bases and J by 5 bases, with 12 bases between them. CDR3 length equals 13 residues. Here the CDR3 DNA reads TGTGCCAGTAGTCCCCAAAAGGGGACTGAAGCTTTCTTT. This translates into CASSPQKGTEAFF. Full variable domain (remainder filled in from reference TRBV19 and TRBJ1-1): DGGITQSPKYLFRKEGQNVTLSCEQNLNHDAMYWYRQDPGQGLRLIYYSQIVNDFQKGDIAEGYSVSREKKESFPLTVTSAQKNPTAFYLCASSPQKGTEAFFGQGTRLTVV.

The chain is built from TRBV6-6 and TRBJ2-2, with D possibly TRBD1 on 5 matching bases. This CDR3 has 14 amino acids. Per the germline V gene, CDR1 is MNHNY and CDR2 is SVGAGI (reference sequence). V was shortened by 7 bases and J by 2 bases, with 11 bases between the two germline ends. DNA of the CDR3: TGTGCCAGCAAAGGACACGAAAACACCGGGGAGCTGTTTTTT. This translates into CASKGHENTGELFF.

The chain employs TRBV7-9 and TRBJ2-7; 8 bases are a match to TRBD1. Trimming at V came to 5 bases and at J to 4 bases, leaving 7 bases not matched to a gene. CDR1 and CDR2 from the germline V gene are SEHNR and FQNEAQ (reference sequence). The CDR3 is 14 residues long. Here the CDR3 reads CASSPSQGAYEQYV. In nucleotides, the CDR3 is TGTGCCAGCAGCCCGTCCCAGGGGGCGTACGAGCAGTACGTC.

This rearrangement joins TRBV18 to TRBJ2-5; D perhaps matches TRBD1 (6 bases). Trimming removed 4 bases from V and 0 bases from J, with 12 bases in between. CDR1 is KGHSH and CDR2 is LQKENI in the germline V gene. The CDR3 extends over 15 amino acids. The CDR3 loop reads CASSLWTANQETQYF. Here the CDR3 DNA reads TGTGCCAGCTCACTATGGACAGCAAACCAAGAGACCCAGTACTTC.

This clone was picked up a small number of times. The chain couples TRBV5-4 to TRBJ1-3; D might be TRBD1 (5 bases). Germline V gene sequence: CDR1 SGHNT, CDR2 YYREEE (reference sequence). V was clipped by 5 bases and J by 4 bases, with 13 bases between them. This CDR3 is 14 amino acids long. For the CDR3, the DNA is TGTGCCAGCAGGCCCGGGGGAGTCGGAAACACCATATATTTT. The encoded protein is CASRPGGVGNTIYF.

The rearrangement joins TRBV19 to TRBJ1-5; D not certain. The germline V gene has CDR1 LNHDA and CDR2 SQIVND (reference sequence). Trimming cost V 1 base and J 7 bases, with 11 bases left between them. The CDR3 length is 14 residues. In nucleotides, the CDR3 is TGTGCCAGTAGTATAGGGACTTACGGACAGCCCCAGCATTTT. Residues: CASSIGTYGQPQHF.

In its sample, this clone was seen a few times. CDR3 amino acids: CASSTTGGTDTQYF. The CDR3 bases are TGTGCCAGCAGCACGACAGGGGGCACAGATACGCAGTATTTT. V gene TRBV5-6 combines with J gene TRBJ2-3; 8 nucleotides agree with TRBD1. The CDR3 sequence is 14 residues long. CDR1 SGHDT and CDR2 YYEEEE come from the germline V gene. The J segment lost 1 base and the V segment lost 4 bases, leaving 2 bases of the junction unmatched.

Here the CDR3 DNA reads TGTGCCAGTAGTATAGTGGGACAGCTCACCTCAGCGCAGTACTTC. Its protein is CASSIVGQLTSAQYF. The chain has TRBV19 and TRBJ2-7; 7 positions agree with TRBD1. J gave up 9 bases and V 1 base, and 12 bases lay outside the gene matches. The CDR3 is 15 amino acids. CDR1 LNHDA and CDR2 SQIVND come from the germline V gene (reference sequence).

This chain joins TRBV27 and TRBJ1-3; TRBD1 is a possible D gene (5 bases). V lost 0 bases and J lost 3, with 9 bases in between. Germline V gives CDR1 MNHEY, CDR2 SMNVEV (reference sequence). The length of the CDR3 is 15 residues. The CDR3 nucleotides are TGTGCCAGCAGTTTATCCCCGCAGGGTGGAAACACCATATATTTT. Its translation: CASSLSPQGGNTIYF.

The V call is TRBV19, the J call TRBJ2-4, with 9 bases aligning to TRBD1. The CDR3 extends over 18 amino acids. Germline V gene lookup returns CDR1 LNHDA and CDR2 SQIVND (reference sequence). Trimming took 0 bases from V and 0 from J; bases not matched to a gene: 6. CDR3 bases: TGTGCCAGTAGTATAGATAAGTGGGACAGGGTAGCCAAAAACATTCAGTACTTC. It encodes CASSIDKWDRVAKNIQYF. The entire variable domain, with the rest obtained from reference TRBV19 and TRBJ2-4, is as follows: DGGITQSPKYLFRKEGQNVTLSCEQNLNHDAMYWYRQDPGQGLRLIYYSQIVNDFQKGDIAEGYSVSREKKESFPLTVTSAQKNPTAFYLCASSIDKWDRVAKNIQYFGAGTRLSVL.

The chain combines TRBV20-1 with TRBJ2-1, with D tentatively TRBD1 (6 bases). The V and J ends lost 3 bases and 8 bases respectively, with 8 bases between them. CDR1 and CDR2 (germline): DFQATT, SNEGSKA (reference sequence). This CDR3 has 11 residues. CDR3 region: CSASKGDEQFF. The CDR3 bases are TGCAGTGCTAGCAAGGGGGATGAGCAGTTCTTC.

V and J are TRBV6-1 and TRBJ2-5; 7 bases align to TRBD1. Germline CDR1 MNHNS, CDR2 SASEGT. J was trimmed by 2 bases and V by 1 base; bases with no gene match: 4. The CDR3 loop spans 15 amino acids. The DNA for the CDR3 is TGTGCCAGCAGTGAAGTAGGGGACAGTCAAGAGACCCAGTACTTC. It specifies CASSEVGDSQETQYF.

J is TRBJ2-6 and V is TRBV6-4; 11 bases line up with TRBD1. J gave up 2 bases and V 6 bases, and 9 bases lay outside the gene matches. Germline V gene data show CDR1 as MRHNA and CDR2 as SNTAGT. The CDR3 is made up of 18 amino acids. The CDR3 here is CASRRTGGAPPGANVLTF. In DNA, the CDR3 is TGTGCCAGCAGGCGGACAGGGGGCGCGCCACCTGGGGCCAACGTCCTGACTTTC.

The chain employs TRBV7-9 and TRBJ2-2; maybe TRBD2 (5 bases). Between the trimmed V and J ends, which lost 0 bases and 3 bases, there was a span of 5 bases. Germline values: CDR1 SEHNR, CDR2 FQNEAQ (reference sequence). The CDR3 is made up of 14 amino acids. CDR3 residues: CASSLAGDTGELFF. The CDR3 DNA reads as TGTGCCAGCAGCTTAGCGGGAGACACCGGGGAGCTGTTTTTT.

J is TRBJ1-2 and V is TRBV9; D is undetermined. The CDR3 sequence is 13 residues long. The V and J ends lost 2 bases and 1 base respectively, with 6 bases between them. The germline V gene has CDR1 SGDLS and CDR2 YYNGEE. CDR3 loop: CASSVGSNYGYTF. In nucleotides, the CDR3 is TGTGCCAGCAGCGTGGGCAGTAACTATGGCTACACCTTC.